The T cell receptor beta chain described here comes from a study of T cells expressing NK-cell markers. Study in general: Seven sequenced donors out of eight were HCMV-seropositive, one seronegative.

Study results and limitations: Topping the CD3+CD56-NKG2C+ fraction as well were these clonotypes, in a few donors. Roughly six of the donors carried dominant NKG2C+ clonotypes that took up about 1.0-8% of their CD8+ T cells.

Making the TCR beta cDNA relied on 5'RACE template switching with UMIs. TCRdb reprocessed the 5' RACE reads, with one entry per CDR3 protein and no DNA. The sample table sets out under 500,000 distinct CDR3 sequences. Remarks on this clonotype: Antigen specificity is unknown.

The sequenced material came from blood T cells: a sorted CD56 or NKG2C T cell subset, CD4+ or CD8+ T cells, or bulk PBMC T cells (not recorded which). The sequence was collected from a woman aged 18 to 75 in good health.

The CDR3 is CASSPVAGSYEQYF. The rearrangement joins TRBV12-3 or TRBV12-4 to TRBJ2-7. This CDR3 contains 14 residues.